These T cell receptor beta chains were read from a single sample in a study of blood T cell repertoires in COVID-19. Here immunoSEQ multiplex PCR was the method, and the copy in TCRdb shows in-frame clones only, minus some. The table records 300,000 to 350,000 clones, 87% of them present only once. The specimen was peripheral blood. All receptors come from a young man with COVID-19, enrolled during active disease. Each CDR3 is given with its conserved first and last residue. Fields, in order: D gene, clone size, V gene, J gene, CDR3 protein, CDR3 DNA. D genes are given only for firm matches. The size entry is marked missing in some rows and otherwise reads once, few, many or a size class.

>TRBD2|-|TRBV7-3|TRBJ2-7
CASSPSLAGGSEQYF
TGTGCCAGCAGCCCCTCACTAGCGGGAGGTTCCGAGCAGTACTTC
>-|-|TRBV7-8|TRBJ1-2
CASSVRLLRETNWGYTF
TGTGCCAGCAGCGTACGACTCCTGAGAGAAACCAATTGGGGCTACACCTTC
>TRBD2|-|TRBV9|TRBJ2-5
CASSPRLAGGTIQETQYF
TGTGCCAGCAGCCCCAGACTAGCGGGGGGGACGATTCAAGAGACCCAGTACTTC
>-|-|TRBV18|TRBJ2-3
CASSPKEGADTQYF
TGTGCCAGCTCACCAAAAGAGGGGGCAGATACGCAGTATTTT
>-|-|TRBV10-3|TRBJ2-1
CAIRGLSEQFF
TGTGCCATCAGGGGGCTCAGTGAGCAGTTCTTC
>-|-|TRBV5-3|TRBJ2-5
CARSLGRAEETQYF
TGTGCCAGAAGCTTGGGCAGGGCTGAAGAGACCCAGTACTTC
>-|-|TRBV5-5|TRBJ2-4
CASSLAGIASLAKNIQYF
TGTGCCAGCAGCTTGGCGGGGATTGCCAGCCTCGCCAAAAACATTCAGTACTTC
>TRBD2|few|TRBV6-6|TRBJ2-7
CASSPHPGLAVPTAYEQYF
TGTGCCAGCAGTCCACATCCGGGACTAGCGGTTCCAACAGCTTACGAGCAGTACTTC
>-|-|TRBV7-8|TRBJ1-1
CASSKGQLNTEAFF
TGTGCCAGCAGCAAAGGACAGTTGAACACTGAAGCTTTCTTT
>TRBD2|-|TRBV6-1|TRBJ2-3
CASSDLAGGADTQYF
TGTGCCAGCAGTGATCTAGCGGGGGGGGCAGATACGCAGTATTTT
>-|-|TRBV5-8|TRBJ2-3
CASTPSTRGGTQYF
TGTGCCAGCACCCCTAGCACCCGGGGAGGCACGCAGTATTTT
>-|-|TRBV15|TRBJ1-4
CATSRVTGDLNEKLFF
TGTGCCACCAGCAGGGTGACAGGCGATCTTAATGAAAAACTGTTTTTT
>TRBD1|-|TRBV7-3|TRBJ2-1
CASSRTGGVGNEQFF
TGTGCCAGCAGCCGAACAGGGGGAGTAGGGAATGAGCAGTTCTTC
>-|-|TRBV5-8|TRBJ1-4
CASSLQRGANEKLFF
TGTGCCAGCAGCTTGCAACGGGGGGCTAATGAAAAACTGTTTTTT
>TRBD1|-|TRBV7-2|TRBJ2-1
CASSLGRGFDEQFF
TGTGCCAGCAGCTTAGGCAGGGGGTTCGATGAGCAGTTCTTC
>TRBD1|-|TRBV6-5|TRBJ2-7
CASSSFGQGVYEQYF
TGTGCCAGCAGTTCCTTTGGACAGGGGGTTTACGAGCAGTACTTC
>TRBD1|-|TRBV19|TRBJ1-4
CASSIQGAATNEKLFF
TGTGCCAGTAGTATACAGGGGGCTGCAACTAATGAAAAACTGTTTTTT
>-|-|TRBV10-2|TRBJ2-7
CASRVLGPFSEQYF
TGCGCCAGCAGAGTACTAGGCCCCTTTAGTGAGCAGTACTTC
>TRBD2|once|TRBV4-1|TRBJ2-6
CASSQASVGGPGANVLTF
TGCGCCAGCAGCCAAGCGTCCGTGGGAGGGCCAGGGGCCAACGTCCTGACTTTC
>-|-|TRBV7-9|TRBJ1-1
CASSFHQGGNTEAFF
TGTGCCAGCAGCTTTCATCAGGGCGGGAACACTGAAGCTTTCTTT
>-|-|TRBV13|TRBJ1-2
CASSLGGSGPIYGYTF
TGTGCCAGCAGCTTAGGGGGGTCAGGGCCGATCTATGGCTACACCTTC
>TRBD1|-|TRBV6-5|TRBJ1-2
CASSYTTGPGYGYTF
TGTGCCAGCAGTTATACGACAGGGCCAGGGTATGGCTACACCTTC
>-|-|TRBV28|TRBJ2-7
CASSLSVGVGGLSSF
TGTGCCAGCAGTTTATCGGTCGGGGTCGGTGGACTGTCCTCCTTC
>-|-|TRBV11-3|TRBJ2-1
CASSLDGVEYNEQFF
TGTGCCAGCAGCTTAGACGGTGTCGAGTACAATGAGCAGTTCTTC
>-|-|TRBV19|TRBJ2-7
CASSETRGKVGEQYF
TGTGCCAGTAGTGAGACCCGGGGGAAGGTGGGAGAGCAGTACTTC
>TRBD1|-|TRBV2|TRBJ1-2
CASSNLRGQQEGYTF
TGTGCCAGCAGTAACCTCAGGGGGCAGCAGGAAGGCTACACCTTC
>-|once|TRBV6-5|TRBJ1-2
CASSYSESYGYTF
TGTGCCAGCAGTTACAGTGAGTCCTATGGCTACACCTTC
>TRBD1|-|TRBV6-5|TRBJ2-3
CASGLRGRVDTQYF
TGTGCCAGCGGACTCAGGGGGCGCGTGGATACGCAGTATTTT
>-|-|TRBV18|TRBJ1-1
CASSPFSDTEAFF
TGTGCCAGCTCACCTTTCTCGGACACTGAAGCTTTCTTT
>-|-|TRBV10-3|TRBJ1-6
CAISGPGSPLHF
TGTGCCATCAGTGGCCCGGGGTCACCCCTCCACTTT
>TRBD1|-|TRBV18|TRBJ2-7
CASSLDRVGQYEQYF
TGTGCCAGCTCACTAGACAGGGTTGGTCAGTACGAGCAGTACTTC
>TRBD1|-|TRBV29-1|TRBJ1-2
CSVTRDSPNYGYTF
TGCAGCGTAACCCGGGACAGCCCGAACTATGGCTACACCTTC
>-|-|TRBV5-1|TRBJ2-5
CASSLTAGRETQYF
TGCGCCAGCAGCTTGACTGCGGGAAGAGAGACCCAGTACTTC
>TRBD2|-|TRBV3-1/TRBV3-2|TRBJ2-7
CASSPGTSGLFYEQYF
TGTGCCAGCAGTCCCGGGACTAGCGGGTTATTTTACGAGCAGTACTTC
>-|-|TRBV30|TRBJ1-1
CAWMRGWTEAFF
TGTGCCTGGATGCGAGGGTGGACTGAAGCTTTCTTT
>-|-|TRBV2|TRBJ1-1
CASRLQAYTEAFF
TGTGCCAGCAGACTCCAGGCTTACACTGAAGCTTTCTTT
>-|-|TRBV28|TRBJ2-7
CASSPGGLISEQYF
TGTGCCAGCAGCCCCGGAGGGCTCATTAGCGAGCAGTACTTC
>TRBD2|-|TRBV6-5|TRBJ2-1
CASRPAGRASIEQFF
TGTGCCAGCCGACCGGCGGGGAGGGCGTCGATTGAGCAGTTCTTC
>TRBD1|-|TRBV27|TRBJ1-1
CASRGQKNTEAFF
TGTGCCAGCCGGGGACAGAAAAACACTGAAGCTTTCTTT
>TRBD1|-|TRBV5-4|TRBJ1-2
CASSSRDRGSYGYTF
TGTGCCAGCAGCTCCAGGGACAGGGGGAGCTATGGCTACACCTTC
>TRBD2|-|TRBV28|TRBJ2-1
CASSLRHGKTSRGYNEQFF
TGTGCCAGCAGTTTGCGCCACGGGAAGACTAGCCGTGGTTACAATGAGCAGTTCTTC
>-|few|TRBV7-9|TRBJ1-3
CASSFEGGTIYF
TGTGCCAGCAGCTTTGAGGGGGGGACCATATATTTT
>TRBD1|once|TRBV6-5|TRBJ2-5
CASSYSGQGLLGTQYF
TGTGCCAGCAGTTACTCCGGACAGGGCCTTCTTGGGACCCAGTACTTC